Listed below are T cell receptor beta chains from one sample, sequenced in a study of blood T cell repertoires in COVID-19. Measured with immunoSEQ multiplex PCR; TCRdb has only the in-frame clones, and not every one. The repertoire holds about 120,000 clones, with more than 65% as singletons. Sequencing input: peripheral blood. All receptors come from a man in his forties or fifties with acute or convalescent COVID-19. The CDR3 runs from the conserved cysteine through the conserved F or W. The D gene is left open where the match is weak. Size is omitted from some rows. Given values are once, few, many or a class for expanded clones.

D gene,clone size,J gene,V gene,CDR3 protein,CDR3 DNA
-,-,TRBJ1-3,TRBV28,CASREGNSGNTIYF,TGTGCCAGCAGGGAGGGTAACTCTGGAAACACCATATATTTT
TRBD1,-,TRBJ1-1,TRBV7-8,CASSLARQGVAEAFF,TGTGCCAGCAGCTTGGCCCGGCAGGGGGTCGCTGAAGCTTTCTTT
-,few,TRBJ1-1,TRBV19,CASSLSERRYTEAFF,TGTGCCAGTAGCCTATCGGAGAGGCGTTACACTGAAGCTTTCTTT
-,-,TRBJ2-7,TRBV6-5,CASSYSLGGTYEQYF,TGTGCCAGCAGTTACTCGCTGGGGGGAACCTACGAGCAGTACTTC
-,once,TRBJ2-4,TRBV9,CASSVDNSIQYF,TGTGCCAGCAGCGTAGACAACAGCATTCAGTACTTC
TRBD1,-,TRBJ2-5,TRBV5-4,CASSKGQVAYQETQYF,TGTGCCAGCAGCAAGGGACAGGTAGCATACCAAGAGACCCAGTACTTC
-,-,TRBJ2-5,TRBV12-3/TRBV12-4,CASSLAAETQYF,TGTGCCAGCAGTTTAGCAGCAGAGACCCAGTACTTC
-,-,TRBJ2-5,TRBV5-1,CASSRSPGQETQYF,TGCGCCAGCAGCAGGTCCCCGGGGCAAGAGACCCAGTACTTC
-,-,TRBJ1-1,TRBV10-2,CASSDVGGGRYTEAFF,TGCGCCAGCAGTGATGTAGGGGGTGGACGGTACACTGAAGCTTTCTTT
TRBD1,-,TRBJ1-3,TRBV7-6,CASSYGTANLHSGNTIYF,TGTGCCAGCAGTTACGGGACAGCAAATCTTCACTCTGGAAACACCATATATTTT
TRBD1,-,TRBJ1-2,TRBV2,CASSEATTGVLAF,TGTGCCAGCAGTGAAGCCACGACAGGGGTCTTAGCCTTC
TRBD1,-,TRBJ1-2,TRBV24-1,CATSDDRTGYGYTF,TGTGCCACCAGTGATGATCGGACAGGGTATGGCTACACCTTC
TRBD1,-,TRBJ1-1,TRBV2,CASRARQGMGTEAFF,TGTGCCAGCAGGGCAAGACAGGGTATGGGCACTGAAGCTTTCTTT
-,-,TRBJ2-7,TRBV5-1,CASSPRDSITLPYEQYF,TGCGCCAGCAGCCCGCGGGACAGCATTACTCTTCCCTACGAGCAGTACTTC
-,once,TRBJ1-2,TRBV4-1,CASSQEVGYGYTF,TGCGCCAGCAGCCAAGAAGTCGGCTATGGCTACACCTTC
TRBD1,-,TRBJ2-7,TRBV5-1,CASSFDREKEQYF,TGCGCCAGCAGTTTCGACAGGGAAAAAGAGCAGTACTTC
-,-,TRBJ1-1,TRBV25-1,CASNAGTGAFF,TGTGCCAGCAATGCGGGAACTGGAGCTTTCTTT
TRBD2,-,TRBJ2-3,TRBV3-1/TRBV3-2,CASSRRLAGGRITDTQYF,TGTGCCAGCAGCCGACGTCTAGCGGGGGGGCGTATCACAGATACGCAGTATTTT
-,-,TRBJ1-6,TRBV7-2,CASSLTRASNSPLHF,TGTGCCAGCAGCCTCACCAGGGCGTCCAATTCACCCCTCCACTTT
TRBD1,-,TRBJ2-6,TRBV7-9,CASSPDRGESAGANVLTF,TGTGCCAGCAGCCCCGACAGGGGTGAGTCGGCCGGGGCCAACGTCCTGACTTTC
TRBD1,-,TRBJ2-7,TRBV5-4,CASSLAGSGGPPEQYF,TGTGCCAGCAGCTTGGCTGGGTCAGGGGGCCCTCCAGAGCAGTACTTC
-,-,TRBJ1-5,TRBV6-6,CASTSYSNQPQHF,TGTGCCAGCACGTCGTATAGCAATCAGCCCCAGCATTTT
TRBD2,few,TRBJ2-3,TRBV25-1,CASSASSGGADTQYF,TGTGCCAGCAGTGCCTCTAGCGGGGGGGCCGATACGCAGTATTTT